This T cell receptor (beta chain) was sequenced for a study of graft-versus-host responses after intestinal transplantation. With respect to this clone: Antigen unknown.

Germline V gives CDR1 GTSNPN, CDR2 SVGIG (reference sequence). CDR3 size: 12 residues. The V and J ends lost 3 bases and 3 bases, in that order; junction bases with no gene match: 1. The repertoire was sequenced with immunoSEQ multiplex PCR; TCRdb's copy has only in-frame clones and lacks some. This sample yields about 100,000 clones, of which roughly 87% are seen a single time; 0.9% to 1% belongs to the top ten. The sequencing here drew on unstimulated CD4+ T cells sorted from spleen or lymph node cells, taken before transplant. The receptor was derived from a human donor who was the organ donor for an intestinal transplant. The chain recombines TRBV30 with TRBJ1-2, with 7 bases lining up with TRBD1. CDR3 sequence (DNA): TGTGCCTGGAGCAGGGGGGACTATGGCTACACCTTC. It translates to CAWSRGDYGYTF. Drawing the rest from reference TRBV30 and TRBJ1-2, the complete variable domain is SQTIHQWPATLVQPVGSPLSLECTVEGTSNPNLYWYRQAAGRGLQLLFYSVGIGQISSEVPQNLSASRPQDRQFILSSKKLLLSDSGFYLCAWSRGDYGYTFGSGTRLTVV.